These 22 T cell receptor beta chains were sequenced from one sample in a study of T cell responses to AZD1222 COVID-19 vaccine. Profiling relied on immunoSEQ multiplex PCR, and the TCRdb table lists in-frame clones only, not all of them. Here the sample spans 110,000 to 150,000 clones, about 92% being singletons. The sample in question was peripheral blood, obtained after recovery from COVID-19. The receptor source for this set is an adult who had recovered from COVID-19.

The rearrangement joins TRBV2 to TRBJ1-1; D is ambiguous. The CDR3 runs to 16 residues. Germline lookup yields CDR1 SNHLY and CDR2 FYNNEI. The V gene lost 4 bases and the J gene lost 7 bases, with 22 bases spanning the gap. The CDR3: CASSALGGRSPSEAFF. The CDR3 nucleotides read TGTGCCAGCAGTGCATTGGGCGGCAGAAGCCCAAGTGAAGCTTTCTTT.

The chain links TRBV19 to TRBJ1-5; TRBD1 agrees at 8 bases. This CDR3 contains 15 residues. V lost 5 bases, J lost 0 bases, and 3 bases stayed unmatched. Germline values: CDR1 LNHDA, CDR2 SQIVND (reference sequence). This CDR3 is CASSQTGDSNQPQHF. DNA of the CDR3: TGTGCCAGTAGTCAGACAGGGGATAGCAATCAGCCCCAGCATTTT. Together with reference TRBV19 and TRBJ1-5, the CDR3 gives the full variable domain: DGGITQSPKYLFRKEGQNVTLSCEQNLNHDAMYWYRQDPGQGLRLIYYSQIVNDFQKGDIAEGYSVSREKKESFPLTVTSAQKNPTAFYLCASSQTGDSNQPQHFGDGTRLSIL.

This clone is a singleton in its sample. The chain combines TRBV7-9 with TRBJ1-1; 9 nucleotides agree with TRBD1. This CDR3 spans 16 amino acids. Germline CDR1 SEHNR, CDR2 FQNEAQ (reference sequence). With V trimmed by 4 bases and J by 1 base, 7 bases remained unmatched. The CDR3 loop is CASSSPNRGPNTEAFF. CDR3 coding DNA: TGTGCCAGCAGCTCGCCTAACAGGGGGCCGAACACTGAAGCTTTCTTT.

V and J are TRBV2 and TRBJ2-7; D ambiguous. Germline CDR1 SNHLY, CDR2 FYNNEI. This CDR3 has 10 amino acids. The V end lost 3 bases, the J end lost 6 bases, and 3 bases lay between the germline ends. CDR3 residues: CASSDAEQYF. CDR3 coding DNA: TGTGCCAGCAGTGATGCCGAGCAGTACTTC.

Notes on this clone: One end of the junction does not line up with germline, which may come from a read error. V usage is TRBV7-7 and J usage is TRBJ2-7; possibly TRBD1 for D (5 bases). The CDR3 contains 17 residues. The germline CDR1 and CDR2 sequences are SSHAT and FNYEAQ (reference sequence). The CDR3: CASSLGFSLGPSYEQYF. As DNA, the CDR3 is TGTGCTAGCAGCTTAGGGTTCTCCTTGGGGCCCTCCTACGAGCAGTACTTC. The full variable domain, with the rest looked up from reference TRBV7-7 and TRBJ2-7, is GAGVSQSPRYKVTKRGQDVTLRCDPISSHATLYWYQQALGQGPEFLTYFNYEAQPDKSGLPSDRFSAERPEGSISTLTIQRTEQRDSAMYRCASSLGFSLGPSYEQYFGPGTRLTVT.

This chain uses TRBV4-1 with TRBJ2-5; D gene uncertain. Germline V gene lookup returns CDR1 MGHRA and CDR2 YSYEKL. The CDR3 totals 14 residues. Trimming stripped 1 base from V and 0 bases from J, with 6 bases between. The CDR3 DNA reads TGCGCCAGCAGCCAAGCACACAACCAAGAGACCCAGTACTTC. Translation gives CASSQAHNQETQYF.

This clone was seen repeatedly, ten times or more. The chain carries TRBV6-5 and TRBJ1-5, with D possibly matching TRBD1 (6 bases). This CDR3 contains 15 residues. Trimming pared 5 bases from V and 6 bases from J, leaving 17 bases between. The germline V gene has CDR1 MNHEY and CDR2 SVGAGI. The CDR3 DNA reads as TGTGCCAGCAGTAATACAGGGCCGGCCAGTCAGCCCCAGCATTTT. Its protein is CASSNTGPASQPQHF.

J is TRBJ2-7 and V is TRBV30, with TRBD2 matching 10 bases. CDR3 length equals 17 residues. Germline CDR1 GTSNPN, CDR2 SVGIG (reference sequence). Germline trimming cut 4 bases from V and 2 bases from J; bases unmatched to any gene: 14. CDR3 DNA: TGTGCCTGGAATCTACACTCTCTAGCGGGAGATCCCTACGAGCAGTACTTC. This codes for CAWNLHSLAGDPYEQYF. Supplemented by reference TRBV30 and TRBJ2-7, the full variable domain reads SQTIHQWPATLVQPVGSPLSLECTVEGTSNPNLYWYRQAAGRGLQLLFYSVGIGQISSEVPQNLSASRPQDRQFILSSKKLLLSDSGFYLCAWNLHSLAGDPYEQYFGPGTRLTVT.

This chain uses TRBV6-1 with TRBJ1-2; the D gene is possibly TRBD1 (6 bases). Germline assignment: CDR1 MNHNS and CDR2 SASEGT. V dropped 2 bases and J dropped 0 bases, with 19 bases sitting between them. There are 18 residues in the CDR3. The CDR3 DNA follows: TGTGCCAGCAGTGAATTCGTGATATTGACAGGAGCTAACTATGGCTACACCTTC. Residues: CASSEFVILTGANYGYTF.

This chain joins TRBV6-5 and TRBJ2-7; possibly TRBD1 for D (6 bases). CDR1 is MNHEY and CDR2 is SVGAGI in the germline V gene. V lost 7 bases and J lost 0, with 10 bases in between. The CDR3 sequence is 13 residues long. The CDR3 DNA reads TGTGCCAGCACCGAACAGGGCTCCTACGAGCAGTACTTC. Its protein is CASTEQGSYEQYF.

This chain links TRBV5-4 with TRBJ2-3; 11 bases agree with TRBD2. In germline, CDR1 is SGHNT, CDR2 YYREEE (reference sequence). The CDR3 sequence is 16 residues long. V gave up 5 bases and J gave up 5 bases; unmatched junction bases: 10. For the CDR3, the DNA is TGTGCCAGCAGTTCAGGACTAGCGGGCCGGAAAGATACGCAGTATTTT. Encoded protein: CASSSGLAGRKDTQYF.

The V gene is TRBV28, the J gene TRBJ2-5, with D maybe TRBD1 (5 bases). Trimming left V 10 bases short and J 2 bases short, with 20 bases between. The CDR3 covers 15 residues. The germline gives CDR1 MDHEN, CDR2 SYDVKM. CDR3 in DNA: TGTGCCATACTATCCAGGGAAACAGCGCAAGAGACCCAGTACTTC. Translation gives CAILSRETAQETQYF.

The rearrangement uses TRBV30 and TRBJ2-7, with TRBD2 as a possible D gene (7 bases). The CDR3 extends over 16 amino acids. Germline lookup yields CDR1 GTSNPN and CDR2 SVGIG (reference sequence). The V and J ends lost 2 bases and 3 bases respectively, with 20 bases between them. CDR3 residues: CAWSSWGGLGGYEQYF. The CDR3 DNA reads as TGTGCCTGGAGTTCCTGGGGGGGGCTAGGTGGCTACGAGCAGTACTTC.

This chain joins TRBV28 and TRBJ2-3; 7 positions match TRBD1. Germline V gene sequence: CDR1 MDHEN, CDR2 SYDVKM. The CDR3 has 15 amino acids. V dropped 6 bases and J dropped 8; count of bases not matched to a gene: 14. The CDR3 loop is CASSRQGFSQGTQYF. The DNA for the CDR3 is TGTGCCAGCAGCAGACAGGGTTTCTCCCAAGGTACGCAGTATTTT.

The chain couples TRBV4-1 to TRBJ2-7; D ambiguous. Trimming stripped 6 bases from V and 1 base from J, with 16 bases between. Looked up from germline, CDR1 is MGHRA and CDR2 is YSYEKL. This CDR3 comprises 15 residues. CDR3 amino acids: CASRLRLATSYEQYF. CDR3 nucleotide sequence: TGCGCCAGCAGACTTAGACTGGCTACTTCCTACGAGCAGTACTTC.

V usage is TRBV6-5 and J usage is TRBJ2-3, with D possibly TRBD2 on 7 matching bases. This CDR3 has 15 residues. Trimming shortened V by 7 bases and J by 2 bases, and 16 bases separated the two germline ends. Germline CDR1 is MNHEY and CDR2 is SVGAGI. CDR3 sequence: CASTVGGGPTDTQYF. As DNA, the CDR3 is TGTGCCAGCACCGTAGGGGGGGGGCCCACAGATACGCAGTATTTT.

The V and J genes are TRBV18 and TRBJ1-4, with TRBD1 matching over 11 bases. The CDR3 runs 14 residues. Losses at the gene ends were 3 bases for V and 6 bases for J; bases not matched to a gene: 0. From germline, CDR1 is KGHSH and CDR2 LQKENI. This chain's CDR3 is CASSPDRGHEKLFF. Written as DNA, the CDR3 is TGTGCCAGCTCACCGGACAGGGGGCATGAAAAACTGTTTTTT.

This chain links TRBV5-4 with TRBJ1-2; the D gene is possibly TRBD1 (6 bases). The CDR3 extends over 14 amino acids. Between the trimmed V and J ends, which lost 4 bases and 5 bases, there was a span of 15 bases. Looked up from germline, CDR1 is SGHNT and CDR2 is YYREEE (reference sequence). The CDR3 sequence: CASSKGDPLYGYTF. The CDR3 DNA sequence: TGTGCCAGCAGCAAGGGGGACCCATTATATGGCTACACCTTC.

This clone was detected only once. The chain employs TRBV6-5 and TRBJ2-3; no clear D gene. Per the germline V gene, CDR1 is MNHEY and CDR2 is SVGAGI. V was pared by 5 bases and J by 4 bases, with 16 bases between. The CDR3 is 15 residues long. The CDR3 DNA sequence: TGTGCCAGCAGTCTCGGAAGATCCCCCCCAGATACGCAGTATTTT. This gives the protein CASSLGRSPPDTQYF.

The chain is built from TRBV25-1 and TRBJ2-2, with D possibly matching TRBD1 (6 bases). From germline, CDR1 is MGHDK and CDR2 SYGVNS. With 4 bases removed from V and 5 bases from J, the gap between germline ends came to 8 bases. This CDR3 has 13 amino acids. CDR3 residues: CASSATGTGELFF. The CDR3 nucleotides read TGTGCCAGCAGTGCTACAGGGACCGGGGAGCTGTTTTTT. The full variable domain, completed using reference TRBV25-1 and TRBJ2-2, is EADIYQTPRYLVIGTGKKITLECSQTMGHDKMYWYQQDPGMELHLIHYSYGVNSTEKGDLSSESTVSRIRTEHFPLTLESARPSHTSQYLCASSATGTGELFFGEGSRLTVL.

This clone came up once. This chain joins TRBV11-2 and TRBJ1-1, with TRBD1 matching over 7 bases. This CDR3 is 15 amino acids long. The V gene end was trimmed by 5 bases and the J gene end by 1 base; junction bases not matched to a gene: 7. Germline V lookup: CDR1 SGHAT, CDR2 FQNNGV. The CDR3 is CASSRQGFENTEAFF. The CDR3 bases are TGTGCCAGCAGCAGACAGGGTTTCGAGAACACTGAAGCTTTCTTT.

The gene calls are TRBV6-5 and TRBJ1-6; D is uncertain. The V gene's germline CDR1 is MNHEY and CDR2 SVGAGI. This CDR3 region has 14 residues. V lost 5 bases to trimming and J lost 6 bases, with 11 bases between them. CDR3 DNA: TGTGCCAGCAGTACTGAAGGTTTTAATTCACCCCTCCACTTT. This encodes CASSTEGFNSPLHF.